A single sample is the source of the 23 T cell receptor beta chains below, sequenced in a study of cytomegalovirus exposure and HLA in healthy donors. 60 Vbeta and 13 Jbeta primers were used in PCR. Some clones are missing from TCRdb's copy, which holds only in-frame ones; the method was immunoSEQ multiplex PCR. The sample lists a few hundred thousand clones, roughly four fifths seen once, with 0.2% to 0.25% in the top ten. Sample: PBMCs. These receptors all come from a girl aged 2-9 years in good health and CMV-seronegative.

The chain combines TRBV13 with TRBJ1-5; perhaps TRBD1 as D (6 bases). Germline V gene data show CDR1 as PRHDT and CDR2 as FYEKMQ (reference sequence). CDR3 size: 16 residues. V was pared by 2 bases and J by 2 bases, with 13 bases between. CDR3 sequence reads: CASSLYREGGNQPQHF. Written as DNA, the CDR3 is TGTGCCAGCAGCTTATACAGGGAAGGAGGCAATCAGCCCCAGCATTTT.

This chain uses TRBV25-1 with TRBJ1-2, with D tentatively TRBD1 (6 bases). The CDR3 is made up of 18 amino acids. Germline V gene data show CDR1 as MGHDK and CDR2 as SYGVNS. The germline V and J ends were trimmed by 3 bases and 4 bases, with 24 bases remaining between them. CDR3 in amino acids: CASSEFAGAGTGPYGYTF. CDR3 nucleotides: TGTGCCAGCAGTGAGTTCGCAGGGGCCGGAACTGGCCCCTATGGCTACACCTTC.

In its sample, this clone was seen a few times. The junction shows a germline mismatch at one end, possibly a read error. The chain couples TRBV2 to TRBJ2-1; D possibly corresponds to TRBD2 (6 bases). The CDR3 is 14 residues long. CDR1 is SNHLY, CDR2 FYNNEI, per germline. The CDR3 DNA sequence: TGTGCCAGCACCAGAACTAGCTCCCACAATGAGCAGTTCTTC. It translates to CASTRTSSHNEQFF.

The chain combines TRBV5-1 with TRBJ2-7, with 9 bases aligning to TRBD2. The ends lost 0 bases at V and 2 bases at J; junction bases unmatched: 3. Germline V lookup: CDR1 SGHRS, CDR2 YFSETQ. CDR3 length: 15 amino acids. The DNA for the CDR3 is TGCGCCAGCAGCTTGGCTAGCGGGGAACCCTACGAGCAGTACTTC. This sequence encodes CASSLASGEPYEQYF. Based on the CDR3 plus reference TRBV5-1 and TRBJ2-7, the full variable domain is KAGVTQTPRYLIKTRGQQVTLSCSPISGHRSVSWYQQTPGQGLQFLFEYFSETQRNKGNFPGRFSGRQFSNSRSEMNVSTLELGDSALYLCASSLASGEPYEQYFGPGTRLTVT.

The rearrangement joins TRBV19 to TRBJ1-1; perhaps TRBD1 as D (6 bases). Germline V gene sequence: CDR1 LNHDA, CDR2 SQIVND (reference sequence). V lost 3 bases, J lost 0 bases, and 11 bases lay in between. The CDR3 consists of 15 residues. The CDR3 DNA reads TGTGCCAGTAGTATTCCCGGACAGATGAACACTGAAGCTTTCTTT. This translates into CASSIPGQMNTEAFF.

The chain is built from TRBV7-8 and TRBJ1-1; 7 bases are a match to TRBD1. The J segment lost 0 bases and the V segment lost 0 bases, leaving 4 bases of the junction unmatched. The CDR3 covers 16 residues. The V gene's germline CDR1 is SGHVS and CDR2 FQNEAQ. CDR3 DNA: TGTGCCAGCAGCTTAGCGTATGGGACAGTGAACACTGAAGCTTTCTTT. This codes for CASSLAYGTVNTEAFF.

The rearrangement joins TRBV19 to TRBJ1-6; a possible D gene is TRBD1 (6 bases). V was clipped by 3 bases and J by 10 bases, with 13 bases between them. Germline CDR1 LNHDA, CDR2 SQIVND (reference sequence). This CDR3 has 14 amino acids. The CDR3, as DNA: TGTGCCAGTAGTATCCCCCAGGGGCGATCACCCCTCCACTTT. Translating it yields CASSIPQGRSPLHF.

Only one count was recorded for this clone. V usage is TRBV6-5 and J usage is TRBJ2-7, with a tentative D call TRBD2 (6 bases). CDR3 length: 15 residues. Germline V CDR1 and CDR2: MNHEY, SVGAGI. V shed 2 bases and J shed 3 bases, with 14 bases lying between them. The CDR3 reads CASSYIGGAGYEQYF. CDR3 bases: TGTGCCAGCAGTTACATCGGAGGGGCAGGCTACGAGCAGTACTTC.

This chain uses TRBV19 with TRBJ1-2, with a tentative D call TRBD1 (5 bases). V shed 3 bases and J shed 8 bases, with 25 bases lying between them. The CDR3 length is 17 residues. From germline, CDR1 is LNHDA and CDR2 SQIVND (reference sequence). The CDR3 coding sequence is TGTGCCAGTAGTATCACGGATTTTCGGATAGCGGGGGAAGGCTACACCTTC. As protein: CASSITDFRIAGEGYTF.

The chain recombines TRBV13 with TRBJ1-4; D remains unclear. Germline V gene data show CDR1 as PRHDT and CDR2 as FYEKMQ (reference sequence). This CDR3 is 16 amino acids long. V lost 2 bases and J lost 4, with 14 bases in between. The CDR3 DNA is TGTGCCAGCAGCTTAAAGGCGCCAGGCCTTAATGAAAAACTGTTTTTT. Amino acid sequence: CASSLKAPGLNEKLFF.

The rearrangement uses TRBV6-5 and TRBJ2-6; no clear D. With 5 bases removed from V and 0 bases from J, the gap between germline ends came to 8 bases. The V gene's germline CDR1 is MNHEY and CDR2 SVGAGI. The CDR3 consists of 15 residues. The CDR3 DNA reads TGTGCCAGCAGTCCCGCCGGCTCTGGGGCCAACGTCCTGACTTTC. Its protein is CASSPAGSGANVLTF.

This chain joins TRBV13 and TRBJ2-1; D possibly corresponds to TRBD2 (6 bases). The CDR3 runs 16 residues. Germline CDR1 and CDR2: PRHDT and FYEKMQ (reference sequence). Trimming shortened V by 4 bases and J by 4 bases, and 17 bases separated the two germline ends. The CDR3 spells CASSSRTGLAYNEQFF. DNA of the CDR3: TGTGCCAGCAGCTCTCGGACGGGACTGGCGTACAATGAGCAGTTCTTC.

The CDR3 is CASRLVVGLGEKLFF. In DNA, the CDR3 is TGTGCAAGTCGCTTAGTAGTGGGGCTTGGGGAAAAACTGTTTTTT. The chain links TRBV12-2 to TRBJ1-4; the table's D call TRBD1 went unverified against the DNA. TRBV12-2 is a pseudogene locus. The CDR3 is 15 amino acids.

As to this clone: Other DNA sequences in this sample translate to the same CDR3. This rearrangement joins TRBV18 to TRBJ2-2, with D perhaps TRBD1 (5 bases). Trimming shortened V by 3 bases and J by 4 bases, and 9 bases separated the two germline ends. The CDR3 extends over 14 amino acids. The germline gives CDR1 KGHSH, CDR2 LQKENI. The chain's CDR3 is CASSPQQGTGELFF. CDR3 in DNA: TGTGCCAGCTCACCTCAGCAGGGCACCGGGGAGCTGTTTTTT.

This clone was seen only once. The rearrangement uses TRBV6-4 and TRBJ2-2, with 9 bases that match TRBD2. After removal of 7 bases from V and 7 bases from J, the junction contained 13 bases not matched to a gene. The CDR3 is 16 amino acids. Per germline, CDR1 MRHNA and CDR2 SNTAGT. The CDR3 DNA reads TGTGCCAGCATAGAGGCACTAGCGGGCGTCAGCGGGGAGCTGTTTTTT. It is translated as CASIEALAGVSGELFF.

This chain links TRBV10-1 with TRBJ2-1; 7 positions agree with TRBD2. The length of the CDR3 is 14 residues. Germline CDR1 reads WNHNN; CDR2 reads SYGVQD (reference sequence). V shed 2 bases and J 7 bases; nucleotides not matched to a gene: 5. The CDR3 reads CASSERLAANEQFF. In DNA form, the CDR3 reads TGCGCCAGCAGTGAGCGACTAGCAGCGAATGAGCAGTTCTTC.

The table lists this clone with a few counts. V and J are TRBV7-2 and TRBJ2-3, with D tentatively TRBD2 (6 bases). Per germline, CDR1 SGHTA and CDR2 FQGNSA. V was pared by 5 bases and J by 2 bases, with 14 bases between. The CDR3 totals 15 residues. CDR3 amino acids: CASSPIAALTDTQYF. CDR3 nucleotide sequence: TGTGCCAGCAGCCCCATAGCGGCCCTCACAGATACGCAGTATTTT. The whole variable domain, remainder taken from reference TRBV7-2 and TRBJ2-3, is GAGVSQSPSNKVTEKGKDVELRCDPISGHTALYWYRQSLGQGLEFLIYFQGNSAPDKSGLPSDRFSAERTGGSVSTLTIQRTQQEDSAVYLCASSPIAALTDTQYFGPGTRLTVL.

Turning to this clone: The sample holds other DNA sequences that translate to the same CDR3. The rearrangement links TRBV5-6 to TRBJ2-2; no firm D call. Germline V gene sequence: CDR1 SGHDT, CDR2 YYEEEE. With 3 bases removed from V and 2 bases from J, the gap between germline ends came to 8 bases. The CDR3 has 14 amino acids. The CDR3 loop is CASSSLANTGELFF. Here the CDR3 DNA reads TGTGCCAGCAGCTCGTTGGCAAACACCGGGGAGCTGTTTTTT. Variable domain in full (rest from reference TRBV5-6 and TRBJ2-2): DAGVTQSPTHLIKTRGQQVTLRCSPKSGHDTVSWYQQALGQGPQFIFQYYEEEERQRGNFPDRFSGHQFPNYSSELNVNALLLGDSALYLCASSSLANTGELFFGEGSRLTVL.

The chain employs TRBV11-2 and TRBJ1-2; 9 nucleotides line up with TRBD1. There are 14 residues in the CDR3. From germline, CDR1 is SGHAT and CDR2 FQNNGV. Trimming at V came to 6 bases and at J to 7 bases, leaving 9 bases not matched to a gene. CDR3 in amino acids: CASSYRDRAPGYTF. The CDR3 DNA reads as TGTGCCAGCAGTTACCGGGACAGGGCGCCTGGCTACACCTTC.

The rearrangement uses TRBV14 and TRBJ2-2; D may be TRBD2 (6 bases). V was pared by 4 bases and J by 4 bases, with 13 bases between. Germline CDR1 is SGHDN and CDR2 is FVKESK. CDR3 length equals 15 residues. CDR3 nucleotide sequence: TGTGCCAGCAGCCCCACGGGGGTCCTCACCGGGGAGCTGTTTTTT. It codes for CASSPTGVLTGELFF.

This chain connects TRBV7-2 to TRBJ2-3, with 12 bases aligning to TRBD2. The CDR3 spans 16 residues. CDR1 SGHTA and CDR2 FQGNSA come from the germline V gene. V dropped 1 base and J dropped 6; count of bases not matched to a gene: 5. CDR3 coding DNA: TGTGCCAGCAGCTTAGGCCCCACTAGCGGGGGGGATACGCAGTATTTT. This encodes CASSLGPTSGGDTQYF.

On this clone: Distinct nucleotide sequences in the sample also encode this CDR3. The chain uses TRBV27 and TRBJ1-2; the match to TRBD1 covers 8 bases. The junction had 4 bases not matched to a gene; V was cut back by 4 bases and J by 6 bases. CDR1 is MNHEY and CDR2 is SMNVEV in the germline V gene (reference sequence). This CDR3 is 13 amino acids long. CDR3 amino acids: CASSSRTGNGYTF. The CDR3 DNA reads as TGTGCCAGCAGTTCACGGACAGGGAATGGCTACACCTTC.

The table lists this clone with a few counts. V and J are TRBV19 and TRBJ2-7, with TRBD1 matching over 11 bases. Germline CDR1 reads LNHDA; CDR2 reads SQIVND (reference sequence). With V trimmed by 1 base and J by 3 bases, 2 bases remained unmatched. CDR3 length equals 15 residues. In DNA form, the CDR3 reads TGTGCCAGTAGTATAGTGGGACAGGGGGACTACGAGCAGTACTTC. Protein product: CASSIVGQGDYEQYF.